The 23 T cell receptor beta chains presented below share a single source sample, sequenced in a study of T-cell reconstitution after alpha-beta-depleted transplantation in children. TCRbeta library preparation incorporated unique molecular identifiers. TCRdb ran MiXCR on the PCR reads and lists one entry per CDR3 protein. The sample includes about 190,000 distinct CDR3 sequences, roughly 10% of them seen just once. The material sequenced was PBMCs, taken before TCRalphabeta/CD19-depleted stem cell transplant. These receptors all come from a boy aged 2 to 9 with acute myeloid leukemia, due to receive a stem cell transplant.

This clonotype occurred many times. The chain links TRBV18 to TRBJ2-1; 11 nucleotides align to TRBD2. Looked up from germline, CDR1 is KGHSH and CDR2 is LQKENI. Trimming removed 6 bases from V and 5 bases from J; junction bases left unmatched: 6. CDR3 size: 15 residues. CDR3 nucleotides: TGTGCCAGCTCCGCGGGACTAGCGGAAAACAATGAGCAGTTCTTC. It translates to CASSAGLAENNEQFF.

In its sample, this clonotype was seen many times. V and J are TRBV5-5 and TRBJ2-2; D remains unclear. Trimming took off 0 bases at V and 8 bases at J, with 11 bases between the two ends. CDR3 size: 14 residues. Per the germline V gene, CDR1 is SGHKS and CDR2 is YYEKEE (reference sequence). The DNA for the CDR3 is TGTGCCAGCAGCTTGGGGGATGTTAAGGGGGAGCTGTTTTTT. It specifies CASSLGDVKGELFF.

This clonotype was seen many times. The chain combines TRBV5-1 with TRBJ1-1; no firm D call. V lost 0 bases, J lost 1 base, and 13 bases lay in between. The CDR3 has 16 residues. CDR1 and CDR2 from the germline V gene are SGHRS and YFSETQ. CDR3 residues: CASSLDGSGTNTEAFF. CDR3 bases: TGCGCCAGCAGCTTGGATGGTTCGGGCACGAACACTGAAGCTTTCTTT.

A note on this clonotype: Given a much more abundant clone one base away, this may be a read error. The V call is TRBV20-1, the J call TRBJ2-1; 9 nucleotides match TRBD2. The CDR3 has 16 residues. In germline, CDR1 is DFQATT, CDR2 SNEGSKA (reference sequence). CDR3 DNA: TGCTGTGCTCGAGACCTCGGTAGCGGGGGCTACAATGAGCAGTTCTTC. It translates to CCARDLGSGGYNEQFF.

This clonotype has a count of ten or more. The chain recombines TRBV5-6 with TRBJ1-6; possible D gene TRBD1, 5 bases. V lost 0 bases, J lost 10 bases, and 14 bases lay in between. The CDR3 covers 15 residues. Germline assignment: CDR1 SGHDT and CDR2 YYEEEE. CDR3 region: CASSLEVRGDSPLHF. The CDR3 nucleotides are TGTGCCAGCAGCTTGGAGGTGCGGGGGGACTCACCCCTCCACTTT.

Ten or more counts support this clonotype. The CDR3 here is CASSLVQGLREQFF. CDR3 coding DNA: TGCGCCAGCAGCTTAGTACAGGGGCTACGGGAGCAGTTCTTC. The chain combines TRBV5-1 with TRBJ2-1, with 7 bases fitting TRBD1. V trimming: 2 bases; J trimming: 10 bases; junction bases outside the gene matches: 9. Germline V lookup: CDR1 SGHRS, CDR2 YFSETQ. The CDR3 is made up of 14 amino acids.

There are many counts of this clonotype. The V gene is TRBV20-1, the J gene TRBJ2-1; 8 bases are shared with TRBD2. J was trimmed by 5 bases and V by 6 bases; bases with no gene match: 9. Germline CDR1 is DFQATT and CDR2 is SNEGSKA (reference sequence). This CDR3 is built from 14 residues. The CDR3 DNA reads TGCAGTGCCCCTCAACTAGCGGCCAACAATGAGCAGTTCTTC. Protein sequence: CSAPQLAANNEQFF.

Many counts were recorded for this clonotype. The CDR3 DNA sequence: TGCAGTGCTAGAGATAGGGAGGGGCTAGGGACCCAGTACTTC. Its protein is CSARDREGLGTQYF. The chain links TRBV20-1 to TRBJ2-5, with TRBD2 identical over 7 bases. Unmatched junction bases numbered 8, after V lost 0 bases and J lost 7 bases. The CDR3 loop spans 14 amino acids. Germline values: CDR1 DFQATT, CDR2 SNEGSKA (reference sequence).

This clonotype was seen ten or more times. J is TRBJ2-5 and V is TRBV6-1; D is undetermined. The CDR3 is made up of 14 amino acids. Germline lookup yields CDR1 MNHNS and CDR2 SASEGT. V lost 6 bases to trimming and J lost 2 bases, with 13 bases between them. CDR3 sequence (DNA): TGTGCCAGCAGCCAAGAATTGGGACAAGAGACCCAGTACTTC. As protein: CASSQELGQETQYF.

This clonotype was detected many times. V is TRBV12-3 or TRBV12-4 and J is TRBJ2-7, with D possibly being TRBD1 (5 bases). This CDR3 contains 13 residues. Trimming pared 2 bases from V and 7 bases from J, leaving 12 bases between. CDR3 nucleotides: TGTGCCAGCAGTTTAAGGGCAGGGTGGGAGCAGTACTTC. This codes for CASSLRAGWEQYF.

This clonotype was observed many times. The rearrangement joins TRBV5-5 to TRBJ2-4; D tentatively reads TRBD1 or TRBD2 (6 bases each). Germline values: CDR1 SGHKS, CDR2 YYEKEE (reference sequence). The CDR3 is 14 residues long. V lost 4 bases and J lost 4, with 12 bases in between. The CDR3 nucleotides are TGTGCCAGCAGCACATGGGGGGCGAAAAACATTCAGTACTTC. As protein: CASSTWGAKNIQYF.

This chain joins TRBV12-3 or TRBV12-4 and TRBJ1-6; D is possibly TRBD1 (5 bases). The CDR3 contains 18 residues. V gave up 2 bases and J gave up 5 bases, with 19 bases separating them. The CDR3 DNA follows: TGTGCCAGCAGTTTATGGGCAGGGAGAGCTATCGATAATTCACCCCTCCACTTT. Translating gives CASSLWAGRAIDNSPLHF.

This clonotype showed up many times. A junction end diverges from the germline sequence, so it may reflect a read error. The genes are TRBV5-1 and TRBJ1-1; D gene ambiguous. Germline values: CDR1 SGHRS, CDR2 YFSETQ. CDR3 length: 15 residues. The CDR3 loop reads CASSFISVGNTKAFF. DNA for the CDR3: TGCGCCAGCAGCTTTATCAGTGTGGGTAACACTAAAGCTTTCTTT. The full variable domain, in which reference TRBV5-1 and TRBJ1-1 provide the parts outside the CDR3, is KAGVTQTPRYLIKTRGQQVTLSCSPISGHRSVSWYQQTPGQGLQFLFEYFSETQRNKGNFPGRFSGRQFSNSRSEMNVSTLELGDSALYLCASSFISVGNTKAFFGQGTRLTVV.

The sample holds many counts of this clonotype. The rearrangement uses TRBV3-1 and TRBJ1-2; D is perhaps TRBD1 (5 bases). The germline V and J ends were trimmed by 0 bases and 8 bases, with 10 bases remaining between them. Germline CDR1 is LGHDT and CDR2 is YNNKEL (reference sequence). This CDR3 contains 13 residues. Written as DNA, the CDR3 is TGTGCCAGCAGCCAAGATGGCAGGGCCGGCTACACCTTC. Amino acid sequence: CASSQDGRAGYTF. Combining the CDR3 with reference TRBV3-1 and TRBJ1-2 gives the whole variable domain DTAVSQTPKYLVTQMGNDKSIKCEQNLGHDTMYWYKQDSKKFLKIMFSYNNKELIINETVPNRFSPKSPDKAHLNLHINSLELGDSAVYFCASSQDGRAGYTFGSGTRLTVV.

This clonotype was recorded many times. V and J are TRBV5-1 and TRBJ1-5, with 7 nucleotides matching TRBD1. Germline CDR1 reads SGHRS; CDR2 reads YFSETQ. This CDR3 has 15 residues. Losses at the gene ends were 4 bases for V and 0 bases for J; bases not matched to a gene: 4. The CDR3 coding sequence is TGCGCCAGCAGCCCGGGACAGCATAGCAATCAGCCCCAGCATTTT. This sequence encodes CASSPGQHSNQPQHF.

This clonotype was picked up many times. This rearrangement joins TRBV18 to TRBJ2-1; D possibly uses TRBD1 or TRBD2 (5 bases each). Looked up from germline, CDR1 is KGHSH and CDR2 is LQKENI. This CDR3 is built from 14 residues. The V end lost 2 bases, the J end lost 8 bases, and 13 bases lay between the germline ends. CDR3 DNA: TGTGCCAGCTCACCAAATAACGGGGCAGATGAGCAGTTCTTC. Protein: CASSPNNGADEQFF.

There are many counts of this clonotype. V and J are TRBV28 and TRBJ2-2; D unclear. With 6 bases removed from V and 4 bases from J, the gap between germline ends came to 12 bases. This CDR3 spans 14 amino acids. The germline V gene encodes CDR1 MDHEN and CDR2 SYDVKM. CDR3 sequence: CASRHTDPTGELFF. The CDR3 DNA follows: TGTGCCAGCAGGCATACAGATCCCACCGGGGAGCTGTTTTTT.

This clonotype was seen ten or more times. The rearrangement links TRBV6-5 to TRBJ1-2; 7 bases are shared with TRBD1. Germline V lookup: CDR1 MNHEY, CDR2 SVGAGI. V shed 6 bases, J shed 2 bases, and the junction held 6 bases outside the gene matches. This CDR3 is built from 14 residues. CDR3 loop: CASRTGQTNYGYTF. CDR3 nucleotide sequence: TGTGCCAGCAGGACGGGACAGACAAACTATGGCTACACCTTC.

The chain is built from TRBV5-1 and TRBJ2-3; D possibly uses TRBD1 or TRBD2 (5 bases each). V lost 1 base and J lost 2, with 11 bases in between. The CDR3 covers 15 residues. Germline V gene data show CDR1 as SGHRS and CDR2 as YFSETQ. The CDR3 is CASSLQGRSTDTQYF. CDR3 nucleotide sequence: TGCGCCAGCAGCTTGCAGGGACGTTCCACAGATACGCAGTATTTT.

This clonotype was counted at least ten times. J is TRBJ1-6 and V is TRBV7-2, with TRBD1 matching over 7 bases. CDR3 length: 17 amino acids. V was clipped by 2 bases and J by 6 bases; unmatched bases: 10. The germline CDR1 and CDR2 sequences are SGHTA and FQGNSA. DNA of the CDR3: TGTGCCAGCAGCTTATCGTTTGCGGACAGGCTTAATTCACCCCTCCACTTT. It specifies CASSLSFADRLNSPLHF.

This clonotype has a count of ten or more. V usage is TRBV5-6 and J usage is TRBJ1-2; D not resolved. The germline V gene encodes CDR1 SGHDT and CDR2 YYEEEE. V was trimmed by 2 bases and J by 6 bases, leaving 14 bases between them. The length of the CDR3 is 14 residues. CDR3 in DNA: TGTGCCAGCAGCTTTTTATTTGAGTCAGATGGCTACACCTTC. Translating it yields CASSFLFESDGYTF. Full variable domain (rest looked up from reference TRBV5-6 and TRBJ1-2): DAGVTQSPTHLIKTRGQQVTLRCSPKSGHDTVSWYQQALGQGPQFIFQYYEEEERQRGNFPDRFSGHQFPNYSSELNVNALLLGDSALYLCASSFLFESDGYTFGSGTRLTVV.

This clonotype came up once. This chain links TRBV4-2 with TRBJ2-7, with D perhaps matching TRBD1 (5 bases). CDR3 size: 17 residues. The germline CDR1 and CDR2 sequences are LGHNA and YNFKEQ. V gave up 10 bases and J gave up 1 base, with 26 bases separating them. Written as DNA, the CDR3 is TGTGCCATGGGCCCCGGGCTCAGGTGGCAGGGATCCTACGAGCAGTACGTC. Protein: CAMGPGLRWQGSYEQYV.

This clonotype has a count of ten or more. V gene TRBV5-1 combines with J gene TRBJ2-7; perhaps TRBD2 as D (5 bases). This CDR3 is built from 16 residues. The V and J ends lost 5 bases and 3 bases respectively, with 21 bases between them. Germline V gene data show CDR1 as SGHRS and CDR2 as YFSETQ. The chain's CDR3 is CASSSTPGIGLYEQYF. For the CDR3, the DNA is TGCGCCAGCAGTTCCACCCCTGGGATAGGACTCTACGAGCAGTACTTC.